The entry that follows covers one T cell receptor beta chain sequence. Antigen specificity is unknown. These data originate in a study of cytomegalovirus exposure and HLA in healthy donors. Whole-study results and caveats: Most CMV-associated TCR beta chains were later found to appear HLA-restricted. Using the classifier, cytomegalovirus status was reportedly diagnosed with high specificity and sensitivity. With later analysis, a missense DCLRE1C variant became linked to TCR beta V- and J-gene trimming.

Germline lookup yields CDR1 MDHEN and CDR2 SYDVKM. CDR3 length: 11 amino acids. A multiplex PCR was run with 60 Vbeta primers and 13 Jbeta primers. Here immunoSEQ multiplex PCR was the method, and the copy in TCRdb shows in-frame clones only, minus some. This table holds about 140,000 clones, roughly four fifths found once. J is TRBJ2-5 and V is TRBV28; D uncertain. Near its end, the DNA agrees better with TRBJ2-7, so the J call may be wrong. The TCR was taken from a man aged 18 to 29 in good health and CMV-seropositive. The sample comprised PBMCs. In DNA form, the CDR3 reads TGTGCCAGCAGTTCTACCTACGAGCAGTACTTC. This translates into CASSSTYEQYF.